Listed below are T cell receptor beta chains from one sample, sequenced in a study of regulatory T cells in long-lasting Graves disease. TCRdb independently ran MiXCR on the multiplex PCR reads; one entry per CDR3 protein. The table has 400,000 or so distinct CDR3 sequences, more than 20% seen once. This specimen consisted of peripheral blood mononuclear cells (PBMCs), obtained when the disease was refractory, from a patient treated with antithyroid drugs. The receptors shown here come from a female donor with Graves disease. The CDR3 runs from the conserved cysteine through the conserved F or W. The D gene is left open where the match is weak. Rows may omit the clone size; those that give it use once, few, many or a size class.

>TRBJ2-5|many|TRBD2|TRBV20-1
CSARDPAGGETQYF
TGCAGTGCTAGAGATCCAGCGGGAGGAGAGACCCAGTACTTC
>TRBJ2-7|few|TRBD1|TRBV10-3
CASNRDRTHEQYF
TGTGCCAGCAACCGGGACAGGACCCACGAGCAGTACTTC
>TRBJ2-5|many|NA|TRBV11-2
CASREGAKETQYF
TGTGCCAGCAGGGAGGGGGCAAAGGAGACCCAGTACTTC
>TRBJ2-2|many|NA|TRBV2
CASSAADRTGELFF
TGTGCCAGCAGTGCCGCAGACAGGACCGGGGAGCTGTTTTTT
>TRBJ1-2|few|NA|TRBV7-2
CASSLGVAADSYGYTF
TGTGCCAGCAGCTTAGGGGTGGCCGCGGATAGCTATGGCTACACCTTC
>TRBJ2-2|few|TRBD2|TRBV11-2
CASSLGTSGSSPGELFF
TGTGCCAGCAGCTTAGGGACTAGCGGATCGTCCCCCGGGGAGCTGTTTTTT
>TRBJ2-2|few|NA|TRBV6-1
CASRTHRWGTGELFF
TGTGCCAGCAGGACCCATCGGTGGGGGACCGGGGAGCTGTTTTTT
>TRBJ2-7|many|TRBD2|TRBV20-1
CSARVRGSVNEQYF
TGCAGTGCTAGAGTCCGCGGGAGCGTGAACGAGCAGTACTTC
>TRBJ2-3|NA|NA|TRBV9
CASSVMPGVEDTQYF
TGTGCCAGCAGCGTCATGCCCGGAGTGGAAGATACGCAGTATTTT
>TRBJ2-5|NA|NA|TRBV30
CASGLARQGTQYF
TGTGCCTCGGGTCTAGCGAGGCAAGGGACCCAGTACTTC
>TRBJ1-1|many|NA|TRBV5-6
CASSLIGGSTEAFF
TGTGCCAGCAGCTTGATCGGGGGAAGTACTGAAGCTTTCTTT
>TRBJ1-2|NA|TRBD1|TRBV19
CASMQGGYGHTF
TGTGCCAGTATGCAGGGGGGATATGGCCACACCTTC
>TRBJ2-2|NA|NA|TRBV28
CASRSENTGELFF
TGTGCCAGCCGAAGCGAGAACACCGGGGAGCTGTTTTTT
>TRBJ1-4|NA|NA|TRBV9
CASSVRGGTNEKLFF
TGTGCCAGCAGCGTGCGGGGGGGAACTAATGAAAAACTGTTTTTT
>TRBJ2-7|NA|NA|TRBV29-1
CSVRENYEQYF
TGCAGCGTTCGGGAGAACTACGAGCAGTACTTC
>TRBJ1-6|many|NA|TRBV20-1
CSARDGSSSPLHF
TGCAGTGCTAGAGATGGGAGTAGTTCACCCCTCCACTTT